What follows describes a single T cell receptor beta chain. Template switching, a step in the protocol, added a universal primer site, and cDNA carried unique molecular identifiers. TCRdb itself ran the 5' RACE reads through MiXCR, one entry per CDR3 protein. The sample lists 350,000 to 600,000 distinct CDR3 sequences, approximately 15% occurring once. This sample is drawn from a study of identical twins. The J segment lost 5 bases and the V segment lost 7 bases, leaving 6 bases of the junction unmatched. CDR1 is DFQATT, CDR2 SNEGSKA, per germline (reference sequence). This CDR3 region has 13 residues. The same sample was also studied in work on yellow fever vaccine responses in identical twins. Turning to that study: Twins' vaccine T cell response reportedly gave the appearance of partial convergence and partial personalization.

The sample taken for sequencing was CD4+ T cells sorted from blood. The chain links TRBV20-1 to TRBJ2-1; 9 nucleotides match TRBD2. This receptor was identified in a woman between 18 and 29 years old in good health. CDR3 amino acids: CSELAGADNEQFF. The CDR3 region has the DNA TGCAGTGAGTTAGCGGGGGCTGACAATGAGCAGTTCTTC.